The 24 T cell receptor beta chains reported below all come from one sample, sequenced in a study of regulatory T cells in long-lasting Graves disease. Time point specified: newly diagnosed GD, antithyroid drugs for less than 3 months. PBMCs provided the RNA from which the TCR library was made. Arm-PCR of CDR3 regions and iRepertoire HTBI primers were used to build TCR beta libraries. TCRdb passed the multiplex PCR reads through MiXCR, listing each CDR3 protein once. This table holds some 500,000 distinct CDR3 sequences, roughly 14% found once. These data were also filed under a second study, of T cells in Graves' hyperthyroidism and ophthalmopathy.

This sample comprised peripheral blood mononuclear cells (PBMCs), obtained at new diagnosis, from a patient treated with antithyroid drugs. Source of these receptors: a man aged 30 to 39 with Graves disease.

This clonotype has ten or more counts. The chain carries TRBV5-1 and TRBJ1-1, with 7 bases fitting TRBD1. The CDR3 extends over 15 amino acids. V trimming: 3 bases; J trimming: 0 bases; junction bases outside the gene matches: 5. CDR1 SGHRS and CDR2 YFSETQ come from the germline V gene. This chain's CDR3 is CASSWTGRMNTEAFF. The CDR3 DNA reads as TGCGCCAGCAGCTGGACAGGCAGGATGAACACTGAAGCTTTCTTT. The variable domain in full, with the rest retrieved from reference TRBV5-1 and TRBJ1-1, is KAGVTQTPRYLIKTRGQQVTLSCSPISGHRSVSWYQQTPGQGLQFLFEYFSETQRNKGNFPGRFSGRQFSNSRSEMNVSTLELGDSALYLCASSWTGRMNTEAFFGQGTRLTVV.

In this sample, this clonotype turned up a few times. This rearrangement joins TRBV10-3 to TRBJ1-4; no clear D. The germline V and J ends were trimmed by 3 bases and 8 bases, with 13 bases remaining between them. Germline CDR1 is ENHRY and CDR2 is SYGVKD. The CDR3 is made up of 14 amino acids. CDR3 sequence reads: CAISDPLGGEKLFF. Here the CDR3 DNA reads TGTGCCATCAGTGACCCACTTGGTGGGGAAAAACTGTTTTTT.

This clonotype was observed a handful of times. This chain joins TRBV20-1 and TRBJ2-3; 8 bases align to TRBD2. V shed 0 bases and J 6 bases; nucleotides not matched to a gene: 11. This CDR3 has 16 amino acids. Per the germline V gene, CDR1 is DFQATT and CDR2 is SNEGSKA (reference sequence). CDR3 sequence reads: CSARESTSVLGDTQYF. The CDR3 DNA is TGCAGTGCTAGAGAATCGACTAGCGTCCTGGGGGATACGCAGTATTTT.

This clonotype was observed a few times. V and J are TRBV29-1 and TRBJ2-1; the D is unclear. The CDR3 extends over 14 amino acids. Germline V gene lookup returns CDR1 SQVTM and CDR2 ANQGSEA. V gave up 5 bases and J gave up 5 bases, with 16 bases separating them. The CDR3 DNA reads as TGCAGCGTTTCCCATGGGCTTTTGCACAATGAGCAGTTCTTC. The encoded protein is CSVSHGLLHNEQFF.

This clonotype was counted ten times or more. The chain has TRBV29-1 and TRBJ2-7; D is ambiguous. In germline, CDR1 is SQVTM, CDR2 ANQGSEA. The CDR3 covers 14 residues. V gave up 5 bases and J gave up 0 bases, with 14 bases separating them. The CDR3 coding sequence is TGCAGCGTTCAGGTCTCCGTCAGCTCCTACGAGCAGTACTTC. Protein product: CSVQVSVSSYEQYF.

The chain is built from TRBV7-2 and TRBJ2-5; the D gene is possibly TRBD2 (6 bases). The germline gives CDR1 SGHTA, CDR2 FQGNSA. The CDR3 covers 17 residues. V lost 1 base, J lost 5 bases, and 20 bases lay in between. Here the CDR3 reads CASSLGTGVPSWETQYF. The CDR3 region has the DNA TGTGCCAGCAGCTTAGGGACGGGGGTTCCCTCTTGGGAGACCCAGTACTTC.

This clonotype was counted between two and nine times. The chain uses TRBV6-1 and TRBJ1-3; D uncertain. Germline V CDR1 and CDR2: MNHNS, SASEGT. Trimming stripped 1 base from V and 5 bases from J, with 3 bases between. The CDR3 has 12 amino acids. The CDR3 loop reads CASSEGRNTIYF. The CDR3 DNA reads TGTGCCAGCAGTGAAGGAAGAAACACCATATATTTT.

This clonotype was counted only a few times. CDR3 protein: CASSLRDRGSQETQYF. The CDR3, as DNA: TGTGCCAGCAGCCTCCGGGACAGGGGATCCCAAGAGACCCAGTACTTC. The chain carries TRBV3-1 and TRBJ2-5, with TRBD1 matching 10 bases. Germline V gives CDR1 LGHDT, CDR2 YNNKEL (reference sequence). Trimming removed 4 bases from V and 1 base from J; junction bases left unmatched: 6. The CDR3 is made up of 16 amino acids.

The table lists this clonotype with many counts. The J gene is TRBJ2-5, the V gene TRBV6-1; 11 nucleotides line up with TRBD2. V was clipped by 6 bases and J by 3 bases; unmatched bases: 9. CDR1 and CDR2 from the germline V gene are MNHNS and SASEGT. The CDR3 runs to 16 residues. The CDR3 sequence is CASRATSGSWEETQYF. The CDR3 region has the DNA TGTGCCAGCAGAGCCACTAGCGGGAGTTGGGAAGAGACCCAGTACTTC.

This clonotype was seen at least ten times. V gene TRBV29-1 combines with J gene TRBJ1-1, with a tentative D call TRBD1 (6 bases). V lost 7 bases and J 1 base, leaving 19 bases between the germline ends. CDR1 SQVTM and CDR2 ANQGSEA come from the germline V gene. The CDR3 is 15 residues long. CDR3 DNA: TGCAGCGATACACAAAAGGACAGTTGGAACACTGAAGCTTTCTTT. Its protein is CSDTQKDSWNTEAFF.

This clonotype came up a few times. The chain has TRBV29-1 and TRBJ2-2; 7 bases line up with TRBD1. Unmatched junction bases numbered 6, after V lost 4 bases and J lost 4 bases. The CDR3 spans 14 residues. From germline, CDR1 is SQVTM and CDR2 ANQGSEA. CDR3 coding DNA: TGCAGCGTTGTATGGCAGGGGGTCACCGGGGAGCTGTTTTTT. It codes for CSVVWQGVTGELFF.

In its sample, this clonotype was seen many times. The V call is TRBV12-3 or TRBV12-4, the J call TRBJ2-3, with TRBD2 identical over 7 bases. V dropped 2 bases and J dropped 2; count of bases not matched to a gene: 10. The CDR3 is 17 residues long. CDR3 in amino acids: CASSLYSSGTNTDTQYF. The CDR3 DNA is TGTGCCAGCAGTTTATATTCTAGCGGTACAAACACAGATACGCAGTATTTT.

This clonotype was seen at least ten times. The genes are TRBV29-1 and TRBJ2-3, with 9 bases identical to TRBD2. The CDR3 runs to 14 residues. Losses at the gene ends were 3 bases for V and 6 bases for J; bases not matched to a gene: 7. Germline V gene data show CDR1 as SQVTM and CDR2 as ANQGSEA. The CDR3 bases are TGCAGCGTTGATGTAGCGGGAGAGGCCGATACGCAGTATTTT. Residues: CSVDVAGEADTQYF.

This clonotype has a count of ten or more. The chain is built from TRBV30 and TRBJ1-1; D unresolved. This CDR3 spans 13 amino acids. In germline, CDR1 is GTSNPN, CDR2 SVGIG (reference sequence). With 0 bases removed from V and 1 base from J, the gap between germline ends came to 6 bases. CDR3 in DNA: TGTGCCTGGAGTGTACAAGGGAACACTGAAGCTTTCTTT. Its translation is CAWSVQGNTEAFF.

The chain employs TRBV9 and TRBJ2-2; D possibly matches TRBD1 or TRBD2 (6 bases each). CDR1 is SGDLS, CDR2 YYNGEE, per germline. Trimming left V 3 bases short and J 3 bases short, with 18 bases between. The CDR3 covers 17 residues. CDR3 region: CASSGGTLGGDTGELFF. The CDR3, as DNA: TGTGCCAGCAGCGGCGGGACACTCGGAGGGGACACCGGGGAGCTGTTTTTT.

This clonotype was seen ten or more times. The genes are TRBV11-2 and TRBJ2-7; D is undetermined. The germline V gene has CDR1 SGHAT and CDR2 FQNNGV. The CDR3 consists of 13 residues. With 7 bases removed from V and 1 base from J, the gap between germline ends came to 11 bases. CDR3 in DNA: TGTGCCAGCAAAGACCTTGGATCCTACGAGCAGTACTTC. Translated, it gives CASKDLGSYEQYF.

This clonotype was counted only a few times. The rearrangement links TRBV5-1 to TRBJ1-2, with D tentatively TRBD1 (5 bases). The CDR3 has 12 residues. CDR1 is SGHRS, CDR2 YFSETQ, per germline. V was pared by 4 bases and J by 13 bases, with 17 bases between. The CDR3 protein is CASSPEGRVVTF. DNA for the CDR3: TGCGCCAGCAGCCCCGAGGGACGGGTCGTCACCTTC.

Comment on this clonotype: Just one base apart from a much larger clone, this may be a read error. The chain combines TRBV5-1 with TRBJ2-7; maybe TRBD1 (7 bases). Germline V lookup: CDR1 SGHRS, CDR2 YFSETQ. There are 15 residues in the CDR3. CDR3 in amino acids: CASSLETGRNYEQHF. The CDR3 nucleotides read TGCGCCAGCAGCTTGGAGACAGGGAGGAACTACGAGCAGCACTTC.

This clonotype turned up a few times. The rearrangement uses TRBV5-1 and TRBJ1-2; TRBD1 might be the D (5 bases). The ends were cut back, 4 bases at V and 0 bases at J, with 16 bases in the middle. Germline CDR1 and CDR2: SGHRS and YFSETQ. The CDR3 is 16 residues long. The CDR3 region has the DNA TGCGCCAGCAGCCCAAAACCGACAGTTTCTAACTATGGCTACACCTTC. This translates into CASSPKPTVSNYGYTF.

This clonotype was counted ten times or more. V and J are TRBV6-2 or TRBV6-3 and TRBJ2-1; 15 nucleotides agree with TRBD2. This CDR3 region has 15 residues. Germline-derived CDR1 and CDR2 are MNHEY and SVGEGT. V lost 5 bases, J lost 7 bases, and 3 bases stayed unmatched. As DNA, the CDR3 is TGTGCCAGCAGTGGAGGGACTAGCGGGAGGAATGAGCAGTTCTTC. It encodes CASSGGTSGRNEQFF.

The gene calls are TRBV6-1 and TRBJ1-2; D remains unclear. V was pared by 6 bases and J by 8 bases, with 16 bases between. Germline-derived CDR1 and CDR2 are MNHNS and SASEGT. This CDR3 is 13 amino acids long. Written as DNA, the CDR3 is TGTGCCAGCAGCGGAGATGGGCAAGGAGGCTACACCTTC. Its translation: CASSGDGQGGYTF.

This clonotype was recorded many times. V gene TRBV12-5 combines with J gene TRBJ1-4; TRBD1 is a possible D gene (6 bases). Trimming shortened V by 5 bases and J by 7 bases, and 17 bases separated the two germline ends. From germline, CDR1 is LGHNT and CDR2 FRNRAP. This CDR3 is 15 amino acids long. For the CDR3, the DNA is TGTGCTAGTGGTCCCCCAGCCGGGACAACTGAAAAACTGTTTTTT. It codes for CASGPPAGTTEKLFF.

There are many counts of this clonotype. This rearrangement joins TRBV7-2 to TRBJ2-5; tentative D call: TRBD2 (5 bases). Germline values: CDR1 SGHTA, CDR2 FQGNSA. The V gene lost 7 bases and the J gene lost 4 bases, with 16 bases spanning the gap. The CDR3 totals 14 residues. The chain's CDR3 is CASTHRGSGETQYF. DNA for the CDR3: TGTGCCAGCACCCACCGCGGGTCCGGAGAGACCCAGTACTTC. The full variable domain, with the rest looked up from reference TRBV7-2 and TRBJ2-5, is GAGVSQSPSNKVTEKGKDVELRCDPISGHTALYWYRQSLGQGLEFLIYFQGNSAPDKSGLPSDRFSAERTGGSVSTLTIQRTQQEDSAVYLCASTHRGSGETQYFGPGTRLLVL.

This clonotype was counted ten times or more. The chain carries TRBV13 and TRBJ2-7, with 10 positions matching TRBD2. Trimming cost V 5 bases and J 1 base; bases outside gene matches: 8. Looked up from germline, CDR1 is PRHDT and CDR2 is FYEKMQ (reference sequence). This CDR3 region has 16 residues. The CDR3 is CASSPSGLAASYEQYF. DNA of the CDR3: TGTGCCAGCAGCCCCAGCGGACTAGCGGCTTCCTACGAGCAGTACTTC.